These 12 T cell receptor beta chains share one sample of origin, sequenced in a study of OX40 agonist ivuxolimab in advanced cancers. Clones were read by immunoSEQ multiplex PCR, and TCRdb kept only the in-frame ones, dropping some. The table lists 70,000 to 95,000 clones, roughly 88% of them singletons. This sample comprised CD4+ or CD8+ T cells sorted from blood, obtained in a trial of the OX40 agonist ivuxolimab. The receptors come from an adult with an advanced solid tumor such as melanoma, head and neck, liver or kidney cancer.

This clone was seen only once. CDR3 sequence reads: CASSGGRGSYEQYF. CDR3 coding DNA: TGTGCCAGCAGCGGGGGTCGGGGTAGCTACGAGCAGTACTTC. The chain combines TRBV11-2 with TRBJ2-7; tentatively, D is TRBD1 or TRBD2 (5 bases each). V was cut by 5 bases and J by 3 bases, with 14 bases left in between. The CDR3 length is 14 residues. Germline CDR1 SGHAT, CDR2 FQNNGV.

The CDR3 DNA is TGTGCCAGCAGTTACTCTCGGGATTCACCCCTCCACTTT. It translates to CASSYSRDSPLHF. The genes are TRBV6-5 and TRBJ1-6; D gene ambiguous. The CDR3 has 13 residues. Germline V gene lookup returns CDR1 MNHEY and CDR2 SVGAGI. V was pared by 0 bases and J by 8 bases, with 5 bases between.

The gene calls are TRBV6-5 and TRBJ1-3, with TRBD1 as a possible D gene (5 bases). The CDR3 totals 14 residues. The V end lost 5 bases, the J end lost 3 bases, and 11 bases lay between the germline ends. Germline lookup yields CDR1 MNHEY and CDR2 SVGAGI. The CDR3 spells CASSPRDGGNTIYF. The CDR3 DNA reads as TGTGCCAGCAGTCCCCGGGACGGTGGAAACACCATATATTTT.

The gene calls are TRBV5-1 and TRBJ1-1, with 8 bases fitting TRBD1. The V segment lost 2 bases and the J segment 1 base; nucleotides outside the gene matches: 4. From germline, CDR1 is SGHRS and CDR2 YFSETQ. The CDR3 has 15 residues. The CDR3 DNA reads as TGCGCCAGCAGCTTCGGACAGGGAAGGAACACTGAAGCTTTCTTT. Translated: CASSFGQGRNTEAFF.

This clone has just one count. The V gene is TRBV5-4, the J gene TRBJ1-1; D call uncertain. This CDR3 has 16 residues. From germline, CDR1 is SGHNT and CDR2 YYREEE (reference sequence). V lost 4 bases and J lost 7, with 23 bases in between. CDR3 DNA: TGTGCCAGCAGCCGAATGGGCTCTGCGGAGGGTAGTGAAGCTTTCTTT. Translated: CASSRMGSAEGSEAFF.

This clone was observed once. The chain uses TRBV5-1 and TRBJ2-5; 8 bases fit TRBD1. The J call may be wrong; the DNA end is better matched by TRBJ2-7. The CDR3 runs to 14 residues. CDR1 is SGHRS and CDR2 is YFSETQ in the germline V gene. The CDR3 protein is CASSGDLTGGEQYF. The CDR3, as DNA: TGCGCCAGCAGCGGCGATCTTACAGGGGGCGAGCAGTACTTC.

This chain links TRBV30 with TRBJ1-1, with 8 bases identical to TRBD1. This CDR3 region has 14 residues. J lost 6 bases, V lost 2 bases, and 8 bases had no gene match. The germline V gene has CDR1 GTSNPN and CDR2 SVGIG (reference sequence). CDR3 region: CAWSISGGTAEAFF. CDR3 bases: TGTGCCTGGAGTATATCAGGGGGCACGGCTGAAGCTTTCTTT.

The chain couples TRBV10-2 to TRBJ2-1; 10 bases are a match to TRBD2. This CDR3 has 17 residues. The junction had 10 bases not matched to a gene; V was cut back by 2 bases and J by 6 bases. In germline, CDR1 is WSHSY, CDR2 SAAADI. CDR3 coding DNA: TGCGCCAGCAGTGAGCTGGTAAAGCGGGGGGGGTTCAATGAGCAGTTCTTC. Encoded protein: CASSELVKRGGFNEQFF.

The genes are TRBV7-6 and TRBJ2-2, with 9 nucleotides matching TRBD1. The CDR3 contains 15 residues. Germline CDR1 is SGHVS and CDR2 is FNYEAQ. The ends lost 0 bases at V and 5 bases at J; junction bases unmatched: 1. The CDR3: CASSLAQGATGELFF. The CDR3 DNA reads TGTGCCAGCAGCTTAGCACAGGGGGCAACCGGGGAGCTGTTTTTT.

J is TRBJ2-5 and V is TRBV5-4; 9 nucleotides agree with TRBD2. Unmatched junction bases numbered 8, after V lost 0 bases and J lost 2 bases. Germline V gene data show CDR1 as SGHNT and CDR2 as YYREEE (reference sequence). The CDR3 totals 17 residues. The CDR3 bases are TGTGCCAGCAGCTTGGGAGGGGCTAGCGGGGTACAAGAGACCCAGTACTTC. It yields the protein CASSLGGASGVQETQYF.

The chain carries TRBV27 and TRBJ2-1, with 7 bases aligning to TRBD2. Trimming took 5 bases from V and 4 from J; bases not matched to a gene: 14. This CDR3 region has 17 residues. Germline V lookup: CDR1 MNHEY, CDR2 SMNVEV (reference sequence). CDR3 in amino acids: CASSLDLGGGLYNEQFF. The CDR3, as DNA: TGTGCCAGCAGTCTCGATTTGGGGGGAGGGCTATACAATGAGCAGTTCTTC.

As DNA, the CDR3 is TGTGCCAGCAGCCAGAGAGGGGGTGGGTTCCACGAGCAGTACTTC. Protein: CASSQRGGGFHEQYF. The chain recombines TRBV16 with TRBJ2-7; D is possibly TRBD1 (6 bases). This CDR3 has 15 residues. Trimming took off 3 bases at V and 5 bases at J, with 17 bases between the two ends. CDR1 and CDR2 (germline): KGHSY, FQNENV.